Listed below are T cell receptor beta chains from one sample, sequenced in a study of blood T cells in healthy people across ages. TCRdb independently ran MiXCR on the 5' RACE reads; one entry per CDR3 protein. The sample includes 1.5 million to 2 million distinct CDR3 sequences, about 31% seen only once; the top ten take over 9%. Sequenced input: blood. The source is a woman aged 30 to 39 in good health. Each CDR3 is given with its conserved first and last residue. D genes are given only for firm matches. Size is stated for part of the rows, as once, few or many counts, or as a class when the clone is expanded.

CDR3aa: CSAGLSGSSYEQYF
CDR3nt: TGCAGTGCTGGGCTTAGCGGGAGCTCCTACGAGCAGTACTTC
abundance: few
v_gene: TRBV20-1
d_gene: TRBD2
j_gene: TRBJ2-7

CDR3aa: CASSLTGRGAGEQFF
CDR3nt: TGTGCCAGCAGCTTAACCGGGCGGGGGGCGGGCGAGCAGTTCTTC
abundance: few
v_gene: TRBV7-3
d_gene: TRBD2
j_gene: TRBJ2-1

CDR3aa: CASSLTRIYNEQFF
CDR3nt: TGTGCCAGCAGTTTAACTAGGATCTACAATGAGCAGTTCTTC
abundance: -
v_gene: TRBV12-3/TRBV12-4
d_gene: -
j_gene: TRBJ2-1

CDR3aa: CASSGDYDGYTF
CDR3nt: TGTGCCAGCTCCGGGGATTATGATGGCTACACCTTC
abundance: -
v_gene: TRBV18
d_gene: -
j_gene: TRBJ1-2

CDR3aa: CASKIGQGAWTGELFF
CDR3nt: TGTGCCAGCAAAATCGGACAGGGGGCTTGGACCGGGGAGCTGTTTTTT
abundance: few
v_gene: TRBV27
d_gene: TRBD1
j_gene: TRBJ2-2

CDR3aa: CASSPPLEGYYGYTF
CDR3nt: TGTGCCAGCAGCCCGCCGCTGGAGGGATACTATGGCTACACCTTC
abundance: few
v_gene: TRBV14
d_gene: -
j_gene: TRBJ1-2

CDR3aa: CASSLVDSGRYEQYF
CDR3nt: TGTGCCAGCAGCTTAGTCGACAGCGGGCGTTACGAGCAGTACTTC
abundance: -
v_gene: TRBV7-2
d_gene: -
j_gene: TRBJ2-7

CDR3aa: CSASPSGRGHEQFF
CDR3nt: TGCAGTGCTAGTCCTAGCGGGAGAGGGCATGAGCAGTTCTTC
abundance: few
v_gene: TRBV20-1
d_gene: TRBD2
j_gene: TRBJ2-1

CDR3aa: CASSQTSGVNNEQYF
CDR3nt: TGTGCCAGCAGCCAGACTAGCGGGGTGAACAATGAGCAGTACTTC
abundance: -
v_gene: TRBV7-2
d_gene: TRBD2
j_gene: TRBJ2-5

CDR3aa: CASSPHGLAGNTGELFF
CDR3nt: TGCGCCAGCAGCCCACACGGACTAGCGGGAAATACCGGGGAGCTGTTTTTT
abundance: -
v_gene: TRBV10-1
d_gene: TRBD2
j_gene: TRBJ2-2

CDR3aa: CASSPAPDGTEAFF
CDR3nt: TGTGCCAGCAGCCCCGCCCCCGACGGGACTGAAGCTTTCTTT
abundance: -
v_gene: TRBV7-2
d_gene: -
j_gene: TRBJ1-1

CDR3aa: CSVAMTDTQYF
CDR3nt: TGCAGCGTTGCGATGACAGATACGCAGTATTTT
abundance: many
v_gene: TRBV29-1
d_gene: -
j_gene: TRBJ2-3

CDR3aa: CASSKDMTNTEAFF
CDR3nt: TGCGCCAGCAGCAAGGACATGACGAACACTGAAGCTTTCTTT
abundance: -
v_gene: TRBV5-1
d_gene: -
j_gene: TRBJ1-1

CDR3aa: CASSPGQGATYEQYF
CDR3nt: TGTGCCAGCAGCCCGGGACAGGGAGCCACCTACGAGCAGTACTTC
abundance: few
v_gene: TRBV5-5
d_gene: TRBD1
j_gene: TRBJ2-7

CDR3aa: CASSQDAAGGYTF
CDR3nt: TGCGCCAGCAGTCAAGACGCGGCAGGGGGCTACACCTTC
abundance: many
v_gene: TRBV5-1
d_gene: -
j_gene: TRBJ1-2

CDR3aa: CASSSFNNLGNQPQHF
CDR3nt: TGTGCCAGCAGTTCCTTCAATAACCTTGGGAATCAGCCCCAGCATTTT
abundance: -
v_gene: TRBV27
d_gene: -
j_gene: TRBJ1-5

CDR3aa: CASSSMIGGEEQFF
CDR3nt: TGTGCCAGCAGCTCCATGATAGGGGGGGAGGAGCAGTTCTTC
abundance: few
v_gene: TRBV7-9
d_gene: -
j_gene: TRBJ2-1

CDR3aa: CASSPQGLQNHGYTF
CDR3nt: TGTGCCAGCAGCCCACAGGGACTCCAGAACCATGGCTACACCTTC
abundance: few
v_gene: TRBV7-2
d_gene: -
j_gene: TRBJ1-2

CDR3aa: CANSLTGQEQTDTQYF
CDR3nt: TGTGCCAACAGCTTAACGGGACAGGAACAGACAGATACGCAGTATTTT
abundance: -
v_gene: TRBV7-3
d_gene: TRBD1
j_gene: TRBJ2-3

CDR3aa: CASSLMVDQPQHF
CDR3nt: TGTGCCAGCAGCTTAATGGTGGATCAGCCCCAGCATTTT
abundance: few
v_gene: TRBV7-9
d_gene: -
j_gene: TRBJ1-5